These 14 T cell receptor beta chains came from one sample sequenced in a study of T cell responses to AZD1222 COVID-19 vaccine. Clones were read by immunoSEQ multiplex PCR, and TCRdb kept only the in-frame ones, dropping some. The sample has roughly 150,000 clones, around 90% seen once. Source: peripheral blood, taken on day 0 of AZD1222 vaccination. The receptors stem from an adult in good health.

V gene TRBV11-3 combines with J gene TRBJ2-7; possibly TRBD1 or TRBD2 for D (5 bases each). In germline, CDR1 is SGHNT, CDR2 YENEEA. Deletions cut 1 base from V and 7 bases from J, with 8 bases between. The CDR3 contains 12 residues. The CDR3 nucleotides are TGTGCCAGCAGCTTAGGGGGGAAGGAGCAGTACTTC. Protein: CASSLGGKEQYF.

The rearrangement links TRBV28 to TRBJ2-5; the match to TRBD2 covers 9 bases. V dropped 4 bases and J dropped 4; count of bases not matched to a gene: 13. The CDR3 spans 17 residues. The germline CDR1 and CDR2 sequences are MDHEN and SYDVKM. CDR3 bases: TGTGCCAGCAGTTCCTCCCGCGGACTAGCGTTTGCAGAGACCCAGTACTTC. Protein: CASSSSRGLAFAETQYF.

In DNA form, the CDR3 reads TGCGCCAGCAGAGGGATAGTTTATCGGGGAACTGAAGCTTTCTTT. As protein: CASRGIVYRGTEAFF. The chain has TRBV4-1 and TRBJ1-1; D is unclear. The CDR3 sequence is 15 residues long. Germline V gene data show CDR1 as MGHRA and CDR2 as YSYEKL. Trimming shortened V by 6 bases and J by 5 bases, and 19 bases separated the two germline ends.

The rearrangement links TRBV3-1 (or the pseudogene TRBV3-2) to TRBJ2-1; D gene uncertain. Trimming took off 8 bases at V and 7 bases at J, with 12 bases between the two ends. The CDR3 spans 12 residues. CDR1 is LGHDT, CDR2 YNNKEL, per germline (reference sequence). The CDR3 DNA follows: TGTGCCAGCCAAACACGAAATAATGAGCAGTTCTTC. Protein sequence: CASQTRNNEQFF.

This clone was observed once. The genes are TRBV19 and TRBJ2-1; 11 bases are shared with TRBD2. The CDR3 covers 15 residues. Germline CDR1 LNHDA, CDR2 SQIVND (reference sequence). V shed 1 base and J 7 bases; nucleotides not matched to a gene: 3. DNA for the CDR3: TGTGCCAGTAGTATAGCTAGCGGGAGGTGGAATGAGCAGTTCTTC. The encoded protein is CASSIASGRWNEQFF.

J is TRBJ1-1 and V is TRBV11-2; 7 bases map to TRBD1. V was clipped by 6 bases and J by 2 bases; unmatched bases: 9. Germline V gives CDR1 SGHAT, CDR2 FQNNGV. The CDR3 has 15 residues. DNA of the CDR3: TGTGCCAGCAGAACTCCGGGACAGAGAAACACTGAAGCTTTCTTT. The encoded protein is CASRTPGQRNTEAFF.

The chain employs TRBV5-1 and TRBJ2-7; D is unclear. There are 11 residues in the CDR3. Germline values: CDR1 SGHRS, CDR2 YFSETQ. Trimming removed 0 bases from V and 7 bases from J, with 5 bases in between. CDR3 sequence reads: CASSLAGEQYF. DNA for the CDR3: TGCGCCAGCAGCTTGGCCGGGGAGCAGTACTTC. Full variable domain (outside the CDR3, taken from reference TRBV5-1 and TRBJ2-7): KAGVTQTPRYLIKTRGQQVTLSCSPISGHRSVSWYQQTPGQGLQFLFEYFSETQRNKGNFPGRFSGRQFSNSRSEMNVSTLELGDSALYLCASSLAGEQYFGPGTRLTVT.

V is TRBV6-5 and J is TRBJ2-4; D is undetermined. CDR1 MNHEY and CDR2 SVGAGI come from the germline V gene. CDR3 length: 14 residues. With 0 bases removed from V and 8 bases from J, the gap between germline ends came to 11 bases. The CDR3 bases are TGTGCCAGCAGTTACTCAGGCCTGTGGGACATTCAGTACTTC. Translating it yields CASSYSGLWDIQYF.

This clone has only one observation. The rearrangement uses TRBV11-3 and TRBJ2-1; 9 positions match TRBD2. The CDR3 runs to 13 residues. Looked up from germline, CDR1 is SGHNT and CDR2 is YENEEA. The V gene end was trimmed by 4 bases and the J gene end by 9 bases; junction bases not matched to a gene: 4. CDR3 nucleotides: TGTGCCAGCAGCTACGGACTAGCGCTTGAGCAGTTCTTC. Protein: CASSYGLALEQFF.

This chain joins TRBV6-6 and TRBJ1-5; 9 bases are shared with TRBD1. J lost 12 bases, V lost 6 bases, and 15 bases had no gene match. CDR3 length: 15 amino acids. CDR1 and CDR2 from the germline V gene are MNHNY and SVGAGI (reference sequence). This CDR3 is CASSPIRDRDLLQHF. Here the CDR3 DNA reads TGTGCCAGCAGCCCTATACGGGACAGGGACCTTCTCCAGCATTTT.

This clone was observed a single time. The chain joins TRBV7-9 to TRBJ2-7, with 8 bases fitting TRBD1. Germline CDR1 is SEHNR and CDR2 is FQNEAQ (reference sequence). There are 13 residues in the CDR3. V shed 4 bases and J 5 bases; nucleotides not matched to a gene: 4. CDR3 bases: TGTGCCAGCAGCTCTTGGACAGGGAACGAGCAGTACTTC. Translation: CASSSWTGNEQYF.

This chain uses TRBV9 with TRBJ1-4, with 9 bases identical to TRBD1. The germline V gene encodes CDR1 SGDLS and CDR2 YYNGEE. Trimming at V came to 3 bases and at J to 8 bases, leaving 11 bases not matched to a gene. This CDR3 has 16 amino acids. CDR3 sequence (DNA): TGTGCCAGCAGCGAACGGACAGGGGCCTTAGGGGAAAAACTGTTTTTT. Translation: CASSERTGALGEKLFF.

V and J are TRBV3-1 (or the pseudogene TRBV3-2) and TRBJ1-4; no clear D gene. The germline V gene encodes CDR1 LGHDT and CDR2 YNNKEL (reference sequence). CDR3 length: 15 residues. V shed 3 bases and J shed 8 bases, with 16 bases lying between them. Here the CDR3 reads CASSQTSGRKEKLFF. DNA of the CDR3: TGTGCCAGCAGCCAGACTAGCGGGAGAAAAGAAAAACTGTTTTTT.

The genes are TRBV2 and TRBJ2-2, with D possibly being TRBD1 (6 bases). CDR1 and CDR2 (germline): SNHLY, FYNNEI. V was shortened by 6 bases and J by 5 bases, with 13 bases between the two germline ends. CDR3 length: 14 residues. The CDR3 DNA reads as TGTGCCAGCAGGGACAGTGTGCTGACCGGGGAGCTGTTTTTT. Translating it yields CASRDSVLTGELFF.